One T cell receptor (beta chain) is described in this entry. Antigen: not known. This specimen belongs to a study of vaccination effects on CD4 cells after COVID-19. Study-level background: Every participant took two doses of the BNT162b2 or mRNA-1273 vaccine. Among convalescent patients, two provided samples 16 days and one week before vaccination. Study conclusions and caveats: Late post-vaccination samples showed marked contraction of infection- and vaccine-induced clones.

Before sequencing took place, the ViraFEST assay used viral peptide pools to expand antigen-specific CD4+ T cells. Upon completion of 10 days in culture, CD4+ T cells were isolated. Confirmation by PCR established that the person had SARS-CoV-2 infection between March and December 2020. IL-2 medium supplanted half the medium on days 3 and 7. The CDR3 is made up of 17 amino acids. Germline V gene sequence: CDR1 SEHNR, CDR2 FQNEAQ (reference sequence). The V and J ends lost 6 bases and 4 bases, in that order; junction bases with no gene match: 12. The table came from immunoSEQ multiplex PCR; TCRdb's copy has only in-frame clones and leaves some out. The top ten clones hold around 30% of a sample with some 30,000 clones, just over 70% of them seen once.

The V call is TRBV7-9, the J call TRBJ2-5; 12 positions match TRBD2. This sample comprised CD4+ T cells from PBMCs cultured with a peptide pool, obtained before COVID-19 vaccination. This receptor was identified in a human donor who had a prior SARS-CoV-2 infection. The CDR3 loop reads CASSPSTSGRMRETQYF. CDR3 sequence (DNA): TGTGCCAGCAGTCCCTCGACTAGCGGGAGAATGCGAGAGACCCAGTACTTC.